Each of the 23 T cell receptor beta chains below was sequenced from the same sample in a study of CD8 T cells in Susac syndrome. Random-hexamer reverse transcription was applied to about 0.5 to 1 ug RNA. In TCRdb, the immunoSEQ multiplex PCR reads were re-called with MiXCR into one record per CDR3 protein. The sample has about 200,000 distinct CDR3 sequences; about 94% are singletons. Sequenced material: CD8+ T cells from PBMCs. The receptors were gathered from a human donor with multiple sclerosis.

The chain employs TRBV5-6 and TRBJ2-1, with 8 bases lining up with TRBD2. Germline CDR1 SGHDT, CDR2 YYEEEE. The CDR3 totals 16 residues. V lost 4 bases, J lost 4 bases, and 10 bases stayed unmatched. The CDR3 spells CASSPFTSGPYNEQFF. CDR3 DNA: TGTGCCAGCAGCCCCTTTACTAGCGGACCTTACAATGAGCAGTTCTTC.

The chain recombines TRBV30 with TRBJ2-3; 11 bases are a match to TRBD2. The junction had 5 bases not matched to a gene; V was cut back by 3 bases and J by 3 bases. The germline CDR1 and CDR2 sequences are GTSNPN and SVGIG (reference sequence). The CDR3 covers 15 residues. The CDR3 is CAWRMGLAVTDTQYF. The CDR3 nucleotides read TGTGCCTGGAGGATGGGACTAGCGGTAACAGATACGCAGTATTTT.

The CDR3 DNA reads TGTGCCAGCACGGGATCGAGCTCCTACAATGAGCAGTTCTTC. This codes for CASTGSSSYNEQFF. V and J are TRBV2 and TRBJ2-1, with TRBD2 as a possible D gene (5 bases). CDR1 SNHLY and CDR2 FYNNEI come from the germline V gene. The CDR3 is 14 residues long. The V and J ends lost 7 bases and 0 bases respectively, with 10 bases between them.

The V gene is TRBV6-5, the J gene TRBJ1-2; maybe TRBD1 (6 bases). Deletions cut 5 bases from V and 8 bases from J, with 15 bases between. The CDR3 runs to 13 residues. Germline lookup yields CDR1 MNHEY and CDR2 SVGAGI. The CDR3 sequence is CASSATGLWGYTF. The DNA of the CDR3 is TGTGCCAGCAGTGCGACAGGCCTTTGGGGCTACACCTTC.

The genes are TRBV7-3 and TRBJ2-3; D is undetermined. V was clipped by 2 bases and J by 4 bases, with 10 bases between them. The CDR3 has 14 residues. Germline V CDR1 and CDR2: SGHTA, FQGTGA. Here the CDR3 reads CASSLAGAADTQYF. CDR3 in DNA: TGTGCCAGCAGCTTAGCTGGTGCTGCAGATACGCAGTATTTT.

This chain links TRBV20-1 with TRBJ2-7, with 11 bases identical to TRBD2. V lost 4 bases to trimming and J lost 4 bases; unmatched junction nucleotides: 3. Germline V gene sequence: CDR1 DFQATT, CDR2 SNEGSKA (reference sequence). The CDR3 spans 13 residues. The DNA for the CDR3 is TGCAGTGCTACCACTAGCGGGGGTTACGAGCAGTACTTC. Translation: CSATTSGGYEQYF.

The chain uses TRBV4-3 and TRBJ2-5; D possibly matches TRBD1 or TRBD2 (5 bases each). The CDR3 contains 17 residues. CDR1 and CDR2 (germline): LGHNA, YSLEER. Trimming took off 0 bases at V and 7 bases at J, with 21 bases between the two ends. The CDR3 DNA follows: TGCGCCAGCAGCCAAGATGAGACCTTAGGACCGAGGGGGACCCAGTACTTC. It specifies CASSQDETLGPRGTQYF.

The DNA of the CDR3 is TGTGCCAGTAGTATGGCGGCTAGCGGGGACTACGAGCAGTACTTC. This codes for CASSMAASGDYEQYF. This chain links TRBV19 with TRBJ2-7; 9 nucleotides line up with TRBD2. CDR1 LNHDA and CDR2 SQIVND come from the germline V gene (reference sequence). The CDR3 covers 15 residues. The V gene end was trimmed by 3 bases and the J gene end by 3 bases; junction bases not matched to a gene: 6.

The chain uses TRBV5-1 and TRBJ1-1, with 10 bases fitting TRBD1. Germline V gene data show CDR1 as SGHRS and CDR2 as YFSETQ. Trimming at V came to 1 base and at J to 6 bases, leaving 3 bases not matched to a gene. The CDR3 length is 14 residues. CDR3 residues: CASSLRTGGPEAFF. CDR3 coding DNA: TGCGCCAGCAGCTTGAGGACAGGGGGGCCTGAAGCTTTCTTT.

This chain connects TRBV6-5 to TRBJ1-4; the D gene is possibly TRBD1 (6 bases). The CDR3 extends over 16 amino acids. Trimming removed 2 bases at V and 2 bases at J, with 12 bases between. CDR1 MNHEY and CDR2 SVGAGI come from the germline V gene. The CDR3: CASSYDGGGTNEKLFF. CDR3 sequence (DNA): TGTGCCAGCAGTTACGATGGGGGCGGTACTAATGAAAAACTGTTTTTT.

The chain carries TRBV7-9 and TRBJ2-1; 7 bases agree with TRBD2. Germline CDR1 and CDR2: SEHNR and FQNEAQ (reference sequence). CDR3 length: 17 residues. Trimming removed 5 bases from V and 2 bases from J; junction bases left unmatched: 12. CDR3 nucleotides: TGTGCCAGCAGCCCCGGGGGAGCGGGGCTCACCTACAATGAGCAGTTCTTC. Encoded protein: CASSPGGAGLTYNEQFF.

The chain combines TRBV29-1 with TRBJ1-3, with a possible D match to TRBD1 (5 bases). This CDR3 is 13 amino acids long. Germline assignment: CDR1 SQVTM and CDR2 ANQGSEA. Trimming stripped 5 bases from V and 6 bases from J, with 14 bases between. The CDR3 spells CSVPGPRENTIYF. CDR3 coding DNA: TGCAGCGTTCCGGGACCGAGGGAAAACACCATATATTTT. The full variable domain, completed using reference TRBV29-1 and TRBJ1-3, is SAVISQKPSRDICQRGTSLTIQCQVDSQVTMMFWYRQQPGQSLTLIATANQGSEATYESGFVIDKFPISRPNLTFSTLTVSNMSPEDSSIYLCSVPGPRENTIYFGEGSWLTVV.

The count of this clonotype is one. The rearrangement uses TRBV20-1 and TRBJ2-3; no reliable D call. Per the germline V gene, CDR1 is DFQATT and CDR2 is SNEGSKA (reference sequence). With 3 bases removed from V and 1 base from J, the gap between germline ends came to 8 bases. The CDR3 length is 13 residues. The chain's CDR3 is CSASPYGTDTQYF. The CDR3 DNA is TGCAGTGCTAGTCCTTACGGCACAGATACGCAGTATTTT.

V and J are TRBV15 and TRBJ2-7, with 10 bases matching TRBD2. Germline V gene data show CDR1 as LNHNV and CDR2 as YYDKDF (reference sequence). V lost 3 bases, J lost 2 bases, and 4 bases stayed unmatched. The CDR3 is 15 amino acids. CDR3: CATSSWTSGTYEQYF. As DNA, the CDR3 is TGTGCCACCAGCAGCTGGACTAGCGGAACCTACGAGCAGTACTTC.

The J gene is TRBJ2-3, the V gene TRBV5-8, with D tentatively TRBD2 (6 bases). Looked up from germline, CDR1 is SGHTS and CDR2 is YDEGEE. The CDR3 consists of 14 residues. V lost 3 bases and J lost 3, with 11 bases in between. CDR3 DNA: TGTGCCAGCAGCTCCGCGGGGAGAACAGATACGCAGTATTTT. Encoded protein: CASSSAGRTDTQYF. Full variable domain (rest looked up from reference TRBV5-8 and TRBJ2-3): EAGVTQSPTHLIKTRGQQATLRCSPISGHTSVYWYQQALGLGLQFLLWYDEGEERNRGNFPPRFSGRQFPNYSSELNVNALELEDSALYLCASSSAGRTDTQYFGPGTRLTVL.

The CDR3 region has the DNA TGTGCCAGCAGTTACACGGACAGTTCTGAAGCTTTCTTT. The encoded protein is CASSYTDSSEAFF. The chain combines TRBV6-5 with TRBJ1-1; TRBD1 is a possible D gene (6 bases). CDR3 length: 13 amino acids. Trimming shortened V by 2 bases and J by 6 bases, and 10 bases separated the two germline ends. Germline V lookup: CDR1 MNHEY, CDR2 SVGAGI.

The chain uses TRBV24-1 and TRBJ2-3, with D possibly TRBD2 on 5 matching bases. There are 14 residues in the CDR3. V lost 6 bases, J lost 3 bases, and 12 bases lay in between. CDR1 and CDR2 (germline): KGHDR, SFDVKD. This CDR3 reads CATSFSGLTDTQYF. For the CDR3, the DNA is TGTGCCACCAGTTTTTCGGGGTTGACAGATACGCAGTATTTT.

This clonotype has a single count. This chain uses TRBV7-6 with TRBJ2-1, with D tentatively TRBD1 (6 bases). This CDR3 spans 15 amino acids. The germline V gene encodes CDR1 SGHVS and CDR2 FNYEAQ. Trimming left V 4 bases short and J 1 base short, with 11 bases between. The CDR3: CASSSTGMSYNEQFF. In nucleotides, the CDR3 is TGTGCCAGCAGCTCCACAGGGATGTCCTACAATGAGCAGTTCTTC.

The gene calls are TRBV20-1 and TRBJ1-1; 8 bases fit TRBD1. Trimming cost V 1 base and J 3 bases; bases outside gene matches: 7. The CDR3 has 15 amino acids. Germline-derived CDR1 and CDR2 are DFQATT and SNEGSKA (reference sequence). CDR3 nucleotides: TGCAGTGCTAGAGGCGGGACAGGAGGGGACACTGAAGCTTTCTTT. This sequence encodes CSARGGTGGDTEAFF.

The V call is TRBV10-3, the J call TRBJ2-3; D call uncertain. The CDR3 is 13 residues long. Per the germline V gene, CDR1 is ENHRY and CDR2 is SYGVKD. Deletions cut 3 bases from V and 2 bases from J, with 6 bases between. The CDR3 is CAISDWLTDTQYF. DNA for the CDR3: TGTGCCATCAGTGACTGGCTCACAGATACGCAGTATTTT.

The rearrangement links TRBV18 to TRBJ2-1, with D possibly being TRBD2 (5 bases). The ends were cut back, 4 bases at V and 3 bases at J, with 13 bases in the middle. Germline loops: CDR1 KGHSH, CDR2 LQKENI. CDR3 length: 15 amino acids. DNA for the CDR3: TGTGCCAGCTCACTTGCGACGGGGTACTACAATGAGCAGTTCTTC. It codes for CASSLATGYYNEQFF. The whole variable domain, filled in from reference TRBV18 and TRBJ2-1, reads NAGVMQNPRHLVRRRGQEARLRCSPMKGHSHVYWYRQLPEEGLKFMVYLQKENIIDESGMPKERFSAEFPKEGPSILRIQQVVRGDSAAYFCASSLATGYYNEQFFGPGTRLTVL.

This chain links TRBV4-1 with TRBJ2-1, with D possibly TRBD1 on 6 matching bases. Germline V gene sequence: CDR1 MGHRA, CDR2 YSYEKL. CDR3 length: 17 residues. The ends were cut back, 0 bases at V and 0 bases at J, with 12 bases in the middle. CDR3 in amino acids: CASSQDLGGVSYNEQFF. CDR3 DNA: TGCGCCAGCAGCCAAGACTTAGGGGGAGTCTCCTACAATGAGCAGTTCTTC.

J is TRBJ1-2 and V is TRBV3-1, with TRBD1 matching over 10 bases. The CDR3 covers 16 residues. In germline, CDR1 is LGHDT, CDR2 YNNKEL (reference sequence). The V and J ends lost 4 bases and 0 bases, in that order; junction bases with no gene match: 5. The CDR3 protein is CASSLGTGEANYGYTF. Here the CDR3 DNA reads TGTGCCAGCAGCCTTGGGACAGGGGAGGCTAACTATGGCTACACCTTC.